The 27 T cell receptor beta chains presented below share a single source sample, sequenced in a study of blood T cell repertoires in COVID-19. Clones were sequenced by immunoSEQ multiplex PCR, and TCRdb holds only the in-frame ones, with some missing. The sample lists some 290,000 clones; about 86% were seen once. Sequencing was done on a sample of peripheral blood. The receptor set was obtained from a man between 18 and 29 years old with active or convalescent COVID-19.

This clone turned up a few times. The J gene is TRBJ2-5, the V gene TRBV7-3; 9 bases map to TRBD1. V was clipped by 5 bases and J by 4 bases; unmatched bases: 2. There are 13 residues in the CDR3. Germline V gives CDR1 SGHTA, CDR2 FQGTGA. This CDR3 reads CASSMGQGETQYF. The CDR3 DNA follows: TGTGCCAGCAGCATGGGACAGGGAGAGACCCAGTACTTC.

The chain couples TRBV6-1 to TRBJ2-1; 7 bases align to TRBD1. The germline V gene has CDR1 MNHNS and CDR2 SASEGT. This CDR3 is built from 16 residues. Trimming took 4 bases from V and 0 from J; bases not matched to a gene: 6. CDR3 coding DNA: TGTGCCAGCAGTGGTAAGGGACAGCGCTCCTACAATGAGCAGTTCTTC. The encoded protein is CASSGKGQRSYNEQFF.

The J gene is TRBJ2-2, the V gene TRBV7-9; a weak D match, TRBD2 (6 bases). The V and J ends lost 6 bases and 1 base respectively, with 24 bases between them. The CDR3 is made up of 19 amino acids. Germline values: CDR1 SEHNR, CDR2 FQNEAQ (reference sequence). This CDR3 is CASSYTSIGGIRNTGELFF. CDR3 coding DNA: TGTGCCAGCAGTTATACCAGCATCGGAGGGATAAGGAACACCGGGGAGCTGTTTTTT.

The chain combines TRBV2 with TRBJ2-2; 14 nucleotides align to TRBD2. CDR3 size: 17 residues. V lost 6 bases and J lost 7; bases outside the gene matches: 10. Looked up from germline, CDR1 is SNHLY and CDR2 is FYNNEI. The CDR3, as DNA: TGTGCCAGCAGCGAGACTAGCGGGAGGGCCAAAAGCGGGGAGCTGTTTTTT. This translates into CASSETSGRAKSGELFF. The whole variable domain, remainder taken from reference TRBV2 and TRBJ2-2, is EPEVTQTPSHQVTQMGQEVILRCVPISNHLYFYWYRQILGQKVEFLVSFYNNEISEKSEIFDDQFSVERPDGSNFTLKIRSTKLEDSAMYFCASSETSGRAKSGELFFGEGSRLTVL.

The CDR3, as DNA: TGTGCCAGCAGCTCCGGCAGGGGGCTATACGAGCAGTACTTC. It is translated as CASSSGRGLYEQYF. The chain couples TRBV5-5 to TRBJ2-7; TRBD1 aligns across 8 bases. There are 14 residues in the CDR3. Germline V lookup: CDR1 SGHKS, CDR2 YYEKEE (reference sequence). The V segment lost 3 bases and the J segment 4 bases; nucleotides outside the gene matches: 6.

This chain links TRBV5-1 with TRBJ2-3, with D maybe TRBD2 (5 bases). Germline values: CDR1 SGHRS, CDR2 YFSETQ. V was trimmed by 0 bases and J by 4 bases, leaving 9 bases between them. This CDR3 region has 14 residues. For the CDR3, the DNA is TGCGCCAGCAGCTTGGTGGAGGTCGCAGATACGCAGTATTTT. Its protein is CASSLVEVADTQYF.

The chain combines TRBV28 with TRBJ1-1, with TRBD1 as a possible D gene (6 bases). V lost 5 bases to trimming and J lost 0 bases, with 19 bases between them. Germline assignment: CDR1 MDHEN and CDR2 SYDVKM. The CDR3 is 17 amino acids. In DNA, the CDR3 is TGTGCCAGCAGTGACCCCCGACAGGCTACCATGAACACTGAAGCTTTCTTT. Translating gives CASSDPRQATMNTEAFF.

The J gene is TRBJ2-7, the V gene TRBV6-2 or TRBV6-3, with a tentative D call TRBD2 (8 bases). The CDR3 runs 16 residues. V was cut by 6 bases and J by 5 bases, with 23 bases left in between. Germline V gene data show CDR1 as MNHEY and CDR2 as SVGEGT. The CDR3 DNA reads TGTGCCAGCAGCCCAAGGGGGCGGGAGGAATCCCACGAGCAGTACTTC. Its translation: CASSPRGREESHEQYF.

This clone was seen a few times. Here the CDR3 reads CASSVEGTYGYTF. The CDR3 nucleotides read TGTGCCAGCAGCGTCGAGGGAACCTATGGCTACACCTTC. The chain couples TRBV9 to TRBJ1-2; D is undetermined. The germline gives CDR1 SGDLS, CDR2 YYNGEE. The V and J ends lost 2 bases and 4 bases respectively, with 9 bases between them. This CDR3 is built from 13 residues. Together with reference TRBV9 and TRBJ1-2, the CDR3 gives the full variable domain: DSGVTQTPKHLITATGQRVTLRCSPRSGDLSVYWYQQSLDQGLQFLIQYYNGEERAKGNILERFSAQQFPDLHSELNLSSLELGDSALYFCASSVEGTYGYTFGSGTRLTVV.

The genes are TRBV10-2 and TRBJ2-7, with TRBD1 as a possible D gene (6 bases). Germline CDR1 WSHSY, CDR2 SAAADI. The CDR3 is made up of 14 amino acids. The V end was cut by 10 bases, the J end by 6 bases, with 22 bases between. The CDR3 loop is CAITAAGDSGEQYF. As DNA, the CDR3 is TGCGCCATCACGGCGGCAGGGGATTCGGGCGAGCAGTACTTC.

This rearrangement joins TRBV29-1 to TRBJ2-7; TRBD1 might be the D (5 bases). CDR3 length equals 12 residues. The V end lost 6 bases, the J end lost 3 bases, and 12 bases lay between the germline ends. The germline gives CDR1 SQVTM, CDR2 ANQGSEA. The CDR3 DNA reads TGCAGCGTCCTAGGGCAGGGCTACGAGCAGTACTTC. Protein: CSVLGQGYEQYF.

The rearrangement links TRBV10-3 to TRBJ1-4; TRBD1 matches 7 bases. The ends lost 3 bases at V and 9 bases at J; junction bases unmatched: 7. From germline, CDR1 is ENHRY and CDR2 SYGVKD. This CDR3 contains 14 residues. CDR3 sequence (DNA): TGTGCCATCAGTGATCCCCCAGGGGGAAAAAAACTGTTTTTT. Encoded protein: CAISDPPGGKKLFF.

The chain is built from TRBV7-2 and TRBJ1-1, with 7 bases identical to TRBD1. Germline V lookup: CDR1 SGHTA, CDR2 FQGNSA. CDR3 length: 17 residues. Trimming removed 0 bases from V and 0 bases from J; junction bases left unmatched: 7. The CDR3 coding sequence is TGTGCCAGCAGCTTAGCGGGACGACAGGGCGTGAACACTGAAGCTTTCTTT. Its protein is CASSLAGRQGVNTEAFF.

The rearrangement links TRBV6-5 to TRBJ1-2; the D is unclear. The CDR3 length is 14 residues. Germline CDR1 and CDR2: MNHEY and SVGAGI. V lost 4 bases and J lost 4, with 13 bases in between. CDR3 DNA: TGTGCCAGCAGTTTGACGGGAAACCCCTATGGCTACACCTTC. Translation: CASSLTGNPYGYTF.

The CDR3 DNA sequence: TGTGCCAGCAGCCAAGGGGAGTGGACAGGGCTCAATGAGCAGTTCTTC. It is translated as CASSQGEWTGLNEQFF. V gene TRBV14 combines with J gene TRBJ2-1; 8 positions match TRBD1. This CDR3 has 16 amino acids. After removal of 1 base from V and 6 bases from J, the junction contained 8 bases not matched to a gene. Germline assignment: CDR1 SGHDN and CDR2 FVKESK. Supplemented by reference TRBV14 and TRBJ2-1, the full variable domain reads EAGVTQFPSHSVIEKGQTVTLRCDPISGHDNLYWYRRVMGKEIKFLLHFVKESKQDESGMPNNRFLAERTGGTYSTLKVQPAELEDSGVYFCASSQGEWTGLNEQFFGPGTRLTVL.

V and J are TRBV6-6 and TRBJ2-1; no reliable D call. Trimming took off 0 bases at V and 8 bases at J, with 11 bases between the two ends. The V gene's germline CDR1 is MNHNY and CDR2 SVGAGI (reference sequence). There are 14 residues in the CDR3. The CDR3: CASSYSIGSHEQFF. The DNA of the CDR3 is TGTGCCAGCAGTTACTCGATAGGTAGCCATGAGCAGTTCTTC.

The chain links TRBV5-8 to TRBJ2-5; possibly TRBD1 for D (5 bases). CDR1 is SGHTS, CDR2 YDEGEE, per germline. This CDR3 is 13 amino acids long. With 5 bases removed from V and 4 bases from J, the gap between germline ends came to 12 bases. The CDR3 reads CASRFQGTETQYF. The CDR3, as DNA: TGTGCCAGCAGATTTCAGGGTACAGAGACCCAGTACTTC.

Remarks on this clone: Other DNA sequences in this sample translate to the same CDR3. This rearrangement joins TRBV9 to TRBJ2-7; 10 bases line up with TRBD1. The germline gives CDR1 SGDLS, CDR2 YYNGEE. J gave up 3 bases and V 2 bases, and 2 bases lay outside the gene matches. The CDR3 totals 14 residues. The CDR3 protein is CASSVGTGVYEQYF. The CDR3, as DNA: TGTGCCAGCAGCGTGGGGACAGGGGTCTACGAGCAGTACTTC.

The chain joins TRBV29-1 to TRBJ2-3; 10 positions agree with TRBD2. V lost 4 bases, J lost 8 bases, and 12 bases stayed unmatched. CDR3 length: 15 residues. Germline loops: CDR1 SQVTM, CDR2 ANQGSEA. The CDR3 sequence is CSVGLAGSNLGTQYF. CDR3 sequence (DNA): TGCAGCGTTGGACTAGCGGGCTCAAACCTAGGTACGCAGTATTTT.

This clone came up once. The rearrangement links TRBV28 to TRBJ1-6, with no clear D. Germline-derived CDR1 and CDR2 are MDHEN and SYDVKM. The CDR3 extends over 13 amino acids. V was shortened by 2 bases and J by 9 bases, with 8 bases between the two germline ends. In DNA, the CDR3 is TGTGCCAGCAGTTTAGCTTTGGCTTCACCCCTCCACTTT. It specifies CASSLALASPLHF. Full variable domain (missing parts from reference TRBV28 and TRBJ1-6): DVKVTQSSRYLVKRTGEKVFLECVQDMDHENMFWYRQDPGLGLRLIYFSYDVKMKEKGDIPEGYSVSREKKERFSLILESASTNQTSMYLCASSLALASPLHFGNGTRLTVT.

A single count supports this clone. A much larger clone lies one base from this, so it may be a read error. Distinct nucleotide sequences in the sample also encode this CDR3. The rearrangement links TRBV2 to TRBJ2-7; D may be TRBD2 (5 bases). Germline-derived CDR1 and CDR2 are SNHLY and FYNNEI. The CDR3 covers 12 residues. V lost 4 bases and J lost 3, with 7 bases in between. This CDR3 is CASSVEGYEQYF. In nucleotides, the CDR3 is TGTGCCAGCAGTGTTGAGGGCTACGAGCAGTACTTC.

The CDR3 is CSVLLQGASKPQHF. The CDR3 DNA sequence: TGCAGCGTTTTACTACAGGGGGCATCCAAGCCCCAGCATTTT. The chain employs TRBV29-1 and TRBJ1-5; TRBD1 aligns across 9 bases. This CDR3 comprises 14 residues. With 5 bases clipped from V and 8 bases from J, the junction kept 10 bases outside the gene matches. Germline V gene data show CDR1 as SQVTM and CDR2 as ANQGSEA.

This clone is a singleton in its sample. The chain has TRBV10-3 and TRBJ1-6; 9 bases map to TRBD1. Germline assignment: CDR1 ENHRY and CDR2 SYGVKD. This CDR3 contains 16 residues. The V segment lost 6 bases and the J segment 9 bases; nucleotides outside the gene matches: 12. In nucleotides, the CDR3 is TGTGCCATCAGCGGTCAGGGGGACAGGGCTTCTTCACCCCTCCACTTT. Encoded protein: CAISGQGDRASSPLHF.

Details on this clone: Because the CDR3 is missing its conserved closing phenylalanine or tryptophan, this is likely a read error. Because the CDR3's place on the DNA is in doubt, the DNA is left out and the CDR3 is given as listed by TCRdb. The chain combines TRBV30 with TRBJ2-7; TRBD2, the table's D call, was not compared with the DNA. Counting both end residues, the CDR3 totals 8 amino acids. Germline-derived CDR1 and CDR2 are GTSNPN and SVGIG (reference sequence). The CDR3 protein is CAALRVKA.

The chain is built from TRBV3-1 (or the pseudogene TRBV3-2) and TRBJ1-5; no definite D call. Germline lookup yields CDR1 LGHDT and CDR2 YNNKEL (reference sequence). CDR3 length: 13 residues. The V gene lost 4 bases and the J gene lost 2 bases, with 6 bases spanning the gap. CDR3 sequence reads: CASSLSGNQPQHF. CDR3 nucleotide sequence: TGTGCCAGCAGCCTTAGTGGCAATCAGCCCCAGCATTTT.

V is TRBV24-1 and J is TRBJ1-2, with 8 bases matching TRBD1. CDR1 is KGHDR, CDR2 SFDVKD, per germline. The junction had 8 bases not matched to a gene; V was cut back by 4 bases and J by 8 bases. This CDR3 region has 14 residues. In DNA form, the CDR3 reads TGTGCCACCAGTGACACGGACAGGGAAGACGGCTACACCTTC. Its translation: CATSDTDREDGYTF.

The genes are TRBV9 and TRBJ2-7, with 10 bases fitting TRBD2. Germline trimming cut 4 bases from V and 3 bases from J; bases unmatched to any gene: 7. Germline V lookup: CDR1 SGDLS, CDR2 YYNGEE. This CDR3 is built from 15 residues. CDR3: CASSPRLAGVYEQYF. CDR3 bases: TGTGCCAGCAGCCCTAGACTAGCGGGTGTCTACGAGCAGTACTTC. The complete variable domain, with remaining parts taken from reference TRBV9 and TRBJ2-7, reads DSGVTQTPKHLITATGQRVTLRCSPRSGDLSVYWYQQSLDQGLQFLIQYYNGEERAKGNILERFSAQQFPDLHSELNLSSLELGDSALYFCASSPRLAGVYEQYFGPGTRLTVT.